One sample yielded the 9 T cell receptor beta chains listed below, sequenced in a study of response to subunit inactivated influenza vaccine. Via MiXCR, TCRdb re-called the RT-PCR reads, giving one row per CDR3 protein. The sample has about 570,000 distinct CDR3 sequences, approximately 11% seen once. The same data also contributed to another study, on T cells expressing NK-cell markers. Per that paper: TCR beta libraries carry UMIs added by 5'RACE template switching.

The sample was PBMCs from blood, taken on the day of vaccination. The receptor set was obtained from a man aged 45-60 years who received an inactivated influenza vaccine.

This sequence joins TRBV10-3 and TRBJ2-7; D uncertain. This CDR3 spans 12 amino acids. The germline V gene has CDR1 ENHRY and CDR2 SYGVKD. Trimming removed 0 bases from V and 10 bases from J, with 10 bases in between. CDR3 coding DNA: TGTGCCATCAGTGAGTCGACGGGCTCCCAGTACTTC. Amino acids: CAISESTGSQYF.

Ten or more counts support this clonotype. The CDR3, as DNA: TGTGCCAGCAGCCCTACAGGGAATGAGCAGTTCTTC. Its translation is CASSPTGNEQFF. The V gene is TRBV3-1, the J gene TRBJ2-1; possibly TRBD1 for D (6 bases). The CDR3 sequence is 12 residues long. CDR1 is LGHDT, CDR2 YNNKEL, per germline (reference sequence). V lost 4 bases, J lost 7 bases, and 8 bases lay in between.

The gene calls are TRBV20-1 and TRBJ2-1, with 9 positions matching TRBD2. CDR1 is DFQATT and CDR2 is SNEGSKA in the germline V gene (reference sequence). Trimming removed 2 bases from V and 3 bases from J; junction bases left unmatched: 5. The CDR3 loop spans 15 amino acids. CDR3 coding DNA: TGCAGTGCTAGACCCCTAGCGGGGCACTACAATGAGCAGTTCTTC. Its translation is CSARPLAGHYNEQFF.

This clonotype has a handful of counts. The chain is built from TRBV29-1 and TRBJ2-5; D may be TRBD1 (6 bases). Deletions cut 4 bases from V and 1 base from J, with 7 bases between. The CDR3 spans 12 residues. Germline CDR1 SQVTM, CDR2 ANQGSEA. This chain's CDR3 is CSVGTVQETQYF. The CDR3 region has the DNA TGCAGCGTTGGGACAGTCCAAGAGACCCAGTACTTC.

This clonotype was observed a few times. The V gene is TRBV12-3 or TRBV12-4, the J gene TRBJ2-5, with TRBD2 identical over 9 bases. This CDR3 is 16 amino acids long. The J segment lost 5 bases and the V segment lost 1 base, leaving 8 bases of the junction unmatched. Here the CDR3 DNA reads TGTGCCAGCAGTTTAGGGGTTAGCGGGAGTATGGAGACCCAGTACTTC. The encoded protein is CASSLGVSGSMETQYF.

This clonotype has only a few counts. The chain joins TRBV4-3 to TRBJ2-7; TRBD1 might be the D (6 bases). Between the trimmed V and J ends, which lost 1 base and 2 bases, there was a span of 12 bases. Per germline, CDR1 LGHNA and CDR2 YSLEER. The CDR3 is 15 residues long. The CDR3 nucleotides read TGCGCCAGCAGCCAAGCCCCACAGGGTACCTACGAGCAGTACTTC. This sequence encodes CASSQAPQGTYEQYF.

This chain links TRBV27 with TRBJ2-7, with 11 bases identical to TRBD1. CDR3 length equals 15 residues. Germline V gene sequence: CDR1 MNHEY, CDR2 SMNVEV (reference sequence). J lost 7 bases, V lost 6 bases, and 11 bases had no gene match. The CDR3 sequence is CASRSGQGALLEQYF. CDR3 coding DNA: TGTGCCAGCAGATCAGGACAGGGGGCTCTCCTAGAGCAGTACTTC.

The V call is TRBV6-1, the J call TRBJ1-6, with 8 bases fitting TRBD1. This CDR3 spans 14 amino acids. Germline loops: CDR1 MNHNS, CDR2 SASEGT. V was clipped by 4 bases and J by 5 bases; unmatched bases: 1. CDR3 sequence (DNA): TGTGCCAGCAGTGGGACAGGGAATAATTCACCCCTCCACTTT. It encodes CASSGTGNNSPLHF.

This clonotype was observed a handful of times. The rearrangement joins TRBV3-1 to TRBJ1-4; D unresolved. CDR1 and CDR2 from the germline V gene are LGHDT and YNNKEL (reference sequence). The CDR3 length is 14 residues. V gave up 3 bases and J gave up 3 bases, with 8 bases separating them. The CDR3 DNA sequence: TGTGCCAGCAGCCAGGGGATGGCTAATGAAAAACTGTTTTTT. Its protein product is CASSQGMANEKLFF.